This is a list of T cell receptor beta chains from one sample in a study of OX40 agonist ivuxolimab in advanced cancers. Produced via immunoSEQ multiplex PCR; TCRdb's table is partial and in-frame only. The sample includes more than 90,000 clones, approximately 83% of them seen just once. The sequencing here drew on CD4+ or CD8+ T cells sorted from blood, taken in a trial of the OX40 agonist ivuxolimab. Receptor source: an adult with an advanced solid tumor such as melanoma, head and neck, liver or kidney cancer. CDR3s include the opening cysteine and the closing phenylalanine or tryptophan. The order of the fields is V gene, clone size, J gene, D gene, CDR3 DNA, CDR3 protein. The D gene is left open where the match is weak. Expanded clones get a size class; other rows say once, few or many, or leave the size out.

v_call: TRBV11-2
clone_size: -
j_call: TRBJ2-1
d_call: -
cdr3_nt: TGTGCCAGCAGCTCAGCTCGGGATGAGCAGTTCTTC
cdr3_aa: CASSSARDEQFF

v_call: TRBV5-1
clone_size: -
j_call: TRBJ1-5
d_call: -
cdr3_nt: TGCGCCAGCAGCGCAGGTCTAAGCAATCAGCCCCAGCATTTT
cdr3_aa: CASSAGLSNQPQHF

v_call: TRBV7-6
clone_size: once
j_call: TRBJ1-1
d_call: -
cdr3_nt: TGTGCCAGCAGCCTGGACGCGGTTGGGAACACTGAAGCTTTCTTT
cdr3_aa: CASSLDAVGNTEAFF

v_call: TRBV6-6
clone_size: -
j_call: TRBJ1-4
d_call: TRBD1
cdr3_nt: TGTGCCAGCAGCCGGACAGGGTATGAAAAACTGTTTTTT
cdr3_aa: CASSRTGYEKLFF

v_call: TRBV2
clone_size: -
j_call: TRBJ2-3
d_call: -
cdr3_nt: TGTGCCAGCAGAAAAGTTGATACGCAGTATTTT
cdr3_aa: CASRKVDTQYF

v_call: TRBV18
clone_size: -
j_call: TRBJ2-4
d_call: -
cdr3_nt: TGTGCCAGCTCACCATCGACGGGCCTAGCCAAAAACATTCAGTACTTC
cdr3_aa: CASSPSTGLAKNIQYF

v_call: TRBV12-2
clone_size: -
j_call: TRBJ1-6
d_call: -
cdr3_nt: TGTGCAAGTCCCCTGTCGCAGGGCTGTTACGGATATTCACCCCTCCACTTT
cdr3_aa: CASPLSQGCYGYSPLHF

v_call: TRBV5-5
clone_size: -
j_call: TRBJ2-5
d_call: -
cdr3_nt: TGTGCCAGCACGCCAGGGTGGCAAGAGACCCAGTACTTC
cdr3_aa: CASTPGWQETQYF

v_call: TRBV9
clone_size: once
j_call: TRBJ1-1
d_call: -
cdr3_nt: TGTGCCAGCAGCAGCCTCAGAGCCCCCGTTGCTTTCTTT
cdr3_aa: CASSSLRAPVAFF

v_call: TRBV6-5
clone_size: -
j_call: TRBJ2-1
d_call: -
cdr3_nt: TGTGCCAGCAGTCCAACCCGGGGTTCGGCGCGCGAGCAGTTCTTC
cdr3_aa: CASSPTRGSAREQFF

v_call: TRBV18
clone_size: -
j_call: TRBJ2-3
d_call: -
cdr3_nt: TGTGCCAGCTCACCCCGACGTCAAGGGGGCACAGATACGCAGTATTTT
cdr3_aa: CASSPRRQGGTDTQYF

v_call: TRBV6-1
clone_size: -
j_call: TRBJ1-6
d_call: TRBD1
cdr3_nt: TGTGCCAGCAGCGAAGACAGGGATAATTCACCCCTCCACTTT
cdr3_aa: CASSEDRDNSPLHF

v_call: TRBV14
clone_size: -
j_call: TRBJ2-3
d_call: TRBD2
cdr3_nt: TGTGCCAGCAGCCAAGGTCGGACTAGCCTCGTAGGTACGCAGTATTTT
cdr3_aa: CASSQGRTSLVGTQYF

v_call: TRBV7-2
clone_size: -
j_call: TRBJ1-2
d_call: TRBD1
cdr3_nt: TGTGCCAGCAGCCCGGGACAGGAGCGCAAAGGCTACACCTTC
cdr3_aa: CASSPGQERKGYTF

v_call: TRBV9
clone_size: -
j_call: TRBJ2-1
d_call: TRBD1
cdr3_nt: TGTGCCAGCAGCCCTCACGACAGGGATTTTAACGGTGAGCAGTTCTTC
cdr3_aa: CASSPHDRDFNGEQFF

v_call: TRBV30
clone_size: -
j_call: TRBJ1-2
d_call: -
cdr3_nt: TGTGCCTGGAGAAGGCCTGGCCCGACCCCATATGGCTACACCTTC
cdr3_aa: CAWRRPGPTPYGYTF

v_call: TRBV28
clone_size: -
j_call: TRBJ2-7
d_call: -
cdr3_nt: TGTGCCAGCAGTTTGGGGGCCAGAGGGGATCAGTACTTC
cdr3_aa: CASSLGARGDQYF

v_call: TRBV28
clone_size: -
j_call: TRBJ2-2
d_call: -
cdr3_nt: TGTGCCAGCAGAGACCGGACCGGGGAGCTGTTTTTT
cdr3_aa: CASRDRTGELFF

v_call: TRBV5-4
clone_size: -
j_call: TRBJ1-4
d_call: -
cdr3_nt: TGTGCCAGCAGCTTGCCCAGGGCTGAAAAACTGTTTTTT
cdr3_aa: CASSLPRAEKLFF

v_call: TRBV5-1
clone_size: -
j_call: TRBJ2-4
d_call: -
cdr3_nt: TGCGCCAGCAGCTCGCCAATGGGACCGGTGAACAAAAACATTCAGTACTTC
cdr3_aa: CASSSPMGPVNKNIQYF

v_call: TRBV11-2
clone_size: -
j_call: TRBJ2-7
d_call: -
cdr3_nt: TGTGCCAGCAGCTTAGATAGGGTCGGGAAGGGGAGGGAGCAGTACTTC
cdr3_aa: CASSLDRVGKGREQYF

v_call: TRBV4-2
clone_size: -
j_call: TRBJ1-5
d_call: -
cdr3_nt: TGTGCCAGCAGCCAAGGGTGGGAAGGCCAGCCCCAGCATTTT
cdr3_aa: CASSQGWEGQPQHF

v_call: TRBV7-2
clone_size: few
j_call: TRBJ2-5
d_call: TRBD1
cdr3_nt: TGTGCCAGCAGCCCGGACAGGCAAGAGACCCAGTACTTC
cdr3_aa: CASSPDRQETQYF

v_call: TRBV28
clone_size: -
j_call: TRBJ2-1
d_call: TRBD2
cdr3_nt: TGTGCCAGCAGTTTGAGACTAGCGGGGGGGAATGAGCAGTTCTTC
cdr3_aa: CASSLRLAGGNEQFF